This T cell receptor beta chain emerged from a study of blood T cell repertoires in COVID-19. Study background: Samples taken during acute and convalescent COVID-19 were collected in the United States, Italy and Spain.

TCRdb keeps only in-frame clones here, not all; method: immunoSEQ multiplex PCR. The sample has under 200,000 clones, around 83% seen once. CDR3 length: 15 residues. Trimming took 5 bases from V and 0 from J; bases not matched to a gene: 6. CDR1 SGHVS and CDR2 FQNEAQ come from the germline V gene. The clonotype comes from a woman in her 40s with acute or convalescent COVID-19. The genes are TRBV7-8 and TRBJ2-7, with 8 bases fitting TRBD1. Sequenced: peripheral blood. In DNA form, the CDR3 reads TGTGCCAGCAGCCCACTCAGGGGGCGCTCCTACGAGCAGTACTTC. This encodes CASSPLRGRSYEQYF.